This entry describes one T cell receptor beta chain. The antigen is not known. At the end of about 10 days of culture, CD4+ T cells were isolated. Fresh IL-2-containing medium replaced half the medium on days 3 and 7. CDR1 and CDR2 (germline): SGHAT, FQNNGV. This CDR3 comprises 15 residues. V was cut by 7 bases and J by 2 bases, with 16 bases left in between. This record belongs to a study of vaccination effects on CD4 cells after COVID-19. Study as a whole: The cohort was immunized with two doses of either the BNT162b2 or mRNA-1273 vaccine.

General study findings and limits: Infection-derived and vaccine-derived clones contracted markedly late after vaccination.

Method: immunoSEQ multiplex PCR; TCRdb's copy keeps in-frame clones and lacks some. This table has roughly 64,000 clones, 65% to 75% appearing once. This receptor was taken from a human donor who had a prior SARS-CoV-2 infection. V and J are TRBV11-2 and TRBJ2-3; D call uncertain. The input for sequencing was CD4+ T cells from PBMCs cultured without peptide, taken before COVID-19 vaccination. The CDR3: CASTTRASLTDTQYF. The DNA for the CDR3 is TGTGCCAGCACAACTCGGGCCTCCCTCACAGATACGCAGTATTTT.